This T cell receptor beta chain was documented in a study of shared clonotypes between healthy human individuals. On the study more broadly: Aged between 18 and 49, the donors were a couple of women and a few men.

Assay used: immunoSEQ multiplex PCR; TCRdb lists only in-frame clones, some missing. The table records about 1.5 million clones, roughly 98% of them present only once. A CD45RA+ naive subset and a CD45RA-negative memory subset were split from CD4+ cells. To note about this clone: Its antigen is not known.

Findings and caveats of the study: Compared with clonotypes that all four donors shared, non-shared clonotypes had lower generation probabilities.

The germline gives CDR1 MNHEY, CDR2 SVGAGI. Trimming took 6 bases from V and 3 from J, leaving 15 bases between them. The CDR3 consists of 14 residues. This chain joins TRBV6-5 and TRBJ2-7, with a possible D match to TRBD2 (6 bases). Sequenced sample: naive CD4+ T cells sorted from blood. Subset meaning: CD45RA+ positively selected. This clonotype originated in a man younger than 45 in good health. The CDR3 reads CASSENGLSYEQYF. The CDR3 DNA is TGTGCCAGCAGCGAAAACGGACTAAGCTACGAGCAGTACTTC.